This note documents a single TCR beta chain sequence. The sample originates from a study of blood T cell repertoires in COVID-19. This CDR3 region has 15 residues. V was pared by 2 bases and J by 0 bases, with 10 bases between. Germline V gene data show CDR1 as MNHNS and CDR2 as SASEGT. Original handling: Reference gene primer amplification yielded estimated nucleated cell counts. Generated by immunoSEQ multiplex PCR, the TCRdb table keeps only in-frame clones and is missing some. That table furnishes V, J and clone size, whereas the DNA furnished D and trimming. The table includes under 150,000 clones, about 91% detected once.

The TCR sequence derives from a human donor in a cohort sampled during active COVID-19. Specimen: peripheral blood. J is TRBJ1-2 and V is TRBV6-1, with D hard to call. The CDR3 nucleotides are TGTGCCAGCAGTGAAATCGCCGGGTCTAACTATGGCTACACCTTC. This sequence encodes CASSEIAGSNYGYTF.